This TCR beta chain emerged from a study of shared clonotypes between healthy human individuals. Across the whole study: The study drew on a couple of women and three men aged 18 to 49 as donors. Findings and limits, study-wide: Clonotypes which were not shared had lower generation probabilities than clonotypes that all four donors shared.

CD45RO-negative CD8 cells positively selected for CCR7 made up the naive population, which excluded terminally differentiated effector memory CD45RA+ cells. This clone appeared once. Antigen specificity is unknown. The germline CDR1 and CDR2 sequences are SGHAT and FQNNGV. Losses at the gene ends were 5 bases for V and 0 bases for J; bases not matched to a gene: 8. This CDR3 is 16 amino acids long. The assay was immunoSEQ multiplex PCR, and TCRdb's table has in-frame clones only and misses some. The sample holds more than 2 million clones, around 96% seen once. The sample comprised naive CD8+ T cells sorted from blood. The gene calls are TRBV11-2 and TRBJ2-7; 9 nucleotides align to TRBD1. The TCR originated in a man between 18 and 35 years old in good health. The CDR3 coding sequence is TGTGCCAGCAGCGGGCCTAGGACAGGGGTCTCCTACGAGCAGTACTTC. Amino acids: CASSGPRTGVSYEQYF.